Each of the 4 T cell receptor beta chains below was sequenced from the same sample in a study of blood T cell repertoires in COVID-19. Measured with immunoSEQ multiplex PCR; TCRdb has only the in-frame clones, and not every one. The data contain roughly 260,000 clones, about 90% of them singletons. Sequencing used peripheral blood. All receptors come from a middle-aged woman with acute or convalescent COVID-19.

The rearrangement uses TRBV5-1 and TRBJ1-1; a weak D match, TRBD1 (5 bases). There are 15 residues in the CDR3. The V gene lost 0 bases and the J gene lost 5 bases, with 14 bases spanning the gap. In germline, CDR1 is SGHRS, CDR2 YFSETQ. CDR3 sequence reads: CASSLGGLRGTEAFF. CDR3 coding DNA: TGCGCCAGCAGCTTGGGGGGACTCCGAGGGACTGAAGCTTTCTTT.

V gene TRBV11-2 combines with J gene TRBJ1-6; D remains ambiguous. With 7 bases removed from V and 0 bases from J, the gap between germline ends came to 10 bases. This CDR3 comprises 15 residues. Per germline, CDR1 SGHAT and CDR2 FQNNGV. This CDR3 is CASTRSASYNSPLHF. Written as DNA, the CDR3 is TGTGCCAGCACTAGATCAGCCTCCTATAATTCACCCCTCCACTTT.

The chain uses TRBV30 and TRBJ1-1; D uncertain. Looked up from germline, CDR1 is GTSNPN and CDR2 is SVGIG (reference sequence). This CDR3 is built from 13 residues. The germline V and J ends were trimmed by 4 bases and 5 bases, with 14 bases remaining between them. The CDR3 loop reads CAWTITEGTEAFF. Written as DNA, the CDR3 is TGTGCCTGGACTATCACGGAGGGAACTGAAGCTTTCTTT.

The chain links TRBV6-6 to TRBJ1-1, with 10 bases identical to TRBD1. The CDR3 consists of 16 residues. J lost 3 bases, V lost 1 base, and 5 bases had no gene match. The germline CDR1 and CDR2 sequences are MNHNY and SVGAGI (reference sequence). The CDR3 DNA is TGTGCCAGCAGTTACTTTCCAGACAGGGGGCACACTGAAGCTTTCTTT. As protein: CASSYFPDRGHTEAFF.